The clone carrying this T cell receptor (beta chain) rates as large. Its antigen is still unknown. Only in-frame clones appear in the TCRdb table, and some are missing; sequencing was by immunoSEQ multiplex PCR. Here the sample spans more than 45,000 clones, 85% to 90% being singletons. This entry comes from a study of OX40 agonist ivuxolimab in advanced cancers. At the level of the study: The diagnoses of dose-escalation patients were hepatocellular carcinoma, melanoma, renal cell or head and neck cancer. The group had a mean age of about 60 years, ranged from about 23 to 79, and was 80% to 90% male. It was permissible to have had prior anti-PD-1, anti-PD-L1 or anti-CTLA-4 therapy, and more than 30% had some.

Overall study results and limits: Antigen specificity of clonally expanded peripheral T cells was not established.

The receptor's source is an adult with an advanced solid tumor such as melanoma, head and neck, liver or kidney cancer. Sequencing was performed on CD4+ or CD8+ T cells sorted from blood, taken in a trial of the OX40 agonist ivuxolimab.

The CDR3 nucleotides are TGTGCCAGCAGCTCCATCCTGACAGACTATGGCTACACCTTC. Amino acids: CASSSILTDYGYTF. The chain recombines TRBV7-2 with TRBJ1-2, with a weak D call TRBD1 (5 bases). V was cut by 4 bases and J by 3 bases, with 12 bases left in between. The CDR3 is made up of 14 amino acids. Germline lookup yields CDR1 SGHTA and CDR2 FQGNSA.